This TCR beta chain is from a study of T cells in Graves' hyperthyroidism and ophthalmopathy. RNA transcripts served as the template for amplifying TCR beta CDR3 regions. The HTBI primer set drove a first-round RT-PCR of the TCR CDR3. TCRdb called the multiplex PCR reads again in MiXCR, with one record for every CDR3 protein. The repertoire includes hundreds of thousands of distinct CDR3 sequences, roughly 37% of them detected once, and 7% to 10% sits in the top ten. The CDR3 covers 15 residues. Germline lookup yields CDR1 SQVTM and CDR2 ANQGSEA. V lost 2 bases and J lost 8, with 18 bases in between. This clonotype was detected many times.

Sequencing used blood. The chain joins TRBV29-1 to TRBJ1-4, with D possibly being TRBD1 (6 bases). The TCR sequence derives from a man in his late teens or twenties with Graves' hyperthyroidism. CDR3 loop: CSVERGLRGGEKLFF. The CDR3 DNA is TGCAGCGTTGAACGAGGTCTCCGCGGGGGCGAAAAACTGTTTTTT.